This T cell receptor (beta chain) was identified during a study of blood T cells in healthy people across ages. Background on the study: Template switching picked up about one barcoded beta molecule for each two T cells.

The second PCR ran roughly 6 to 12 cycles with a sample-barcoded 5' primer and J-beta primers. TCRdb fed the 5' RACE reads into MiXCR, producing one record per CDR3 protein. Of 2 million or so distinct CDR3 sequences listed, around half are singletons. Germline V gene lookup returns CDR1 DFQATT and CDR2 SNEGSKA (reference sequence). CDR3 size: 14 residues. V dropped 6 bases and J dropped 6 bases, with 18 bases sitting between them. Overall study findings and caveats: Those diversity estimates obtained from one million T cells were thought to be underestimates. Diversity of TCR beta per million T cells declined in a roughly linear way with age.

There are a few counts of this clonotype. Its specificity is unknown. The TCR sequence derives from a woman aged 35 to 49 in good health. The gene calls are TRBV20-1 and TRBJ1-5; perhaps TRBD1 as D (6 bases). Material for sequencing was blood. The CDR3 reads CSAEGIGGAQPQHF. In DNA, the CDR3 is TGCAGTGCCGAGGGAATAGGGGGGGCTCAGCCCCAGCATTTT.